The 10 T cell receptor beta chains presented below share a single source sample, sequenced in a study of breast tumors, draining lymph nodes, adjacent tissues. The lymph nodes were axillary draining lymph nodes from breast cancer patients. TCRdb itself ran the multiplex PCR reads through MiXCR, one entry per CDR3 protein. The data hold about 180,000 distinct CDR3 sequences, with 30% to 35% observed a single time. Sequenced input: axillary lymph node tissue. The receptor source for this set is a female donor with breast cancer. Some clones in this sample may be carry-over from other donors' samples.

This clonotype was seen repeatedly, ten times or more. The chain carries TRBV19 and TRBJ2-1; no definite D call. The CDR3 totals 14 residues. CDR1 is LNHDA, CDR2 SQIVND, per germline (reference sequence). The V end was cut by 6 bases, the J end by 2 bases, with 11 bases between. The CDR3, as DNA: TGTGCCAGTAGCAGTCGACGCACCTACAATGAGCAGTTCTTC. Its protein product is CASSSRRTYNEQFF.

This clonotype has at least ten counts. The rearrangement links TRBV20-1 to TRBJ1-2; no reliable D call. Germline V lookup: CDR1 DFQATT, CDR2 SNEGSKA (reference sequence). The CDR3 is made up of 16 amino acids. Trimming removed 0 bases at V and 4 bases at J, with 18 bases between. The CDR3 coding sequence is TGCAGTGCTAGAGATATCCGTGCCTATGGGCCCTATGGCTACACCTTC. It encodes CSARDIRAYGPYGYTF.

This chain uses TRBV18 with TRBJ2-7; 7 nucleotides agree with TRBD2. There are 14 residues in the CDR3. The ends lost 3 bases at V and 6 bases at J; junction bases unmatched: 8. Germline V gene sequence: CDR1 KGHSH, CDR2 LQKENI. CDR3 DNA sequence: TGTGCCAGCTCACCCCGGGACTACTCGAGCGAGCAGTACTTC. Encoded protein: CASSPRDYSSEQYF.

The chain couples TRBV3-1 to TRBJ1-2; D unclear. The ends were cut back, 5 bases at V and 5 bases at J, with 15 bases in the middle. The CDR3 runs to 14 residues. Germline V gene sequence: CDR1 LGHDT, CDR2 YNNKEL (reference sequence). Here the CDR3 reads CASSFRATTYGYTF. CDR3 nucleotide sequence: TGTGCCAGCAGCTTCCGGGCCACAACTTATGGCTACACCTTC.

The chain combines TRBV7-3 with TRBJ1-1; D remains unclear. The CDR3 is 10 amino acids. V lost 5 bases and J lost 11, with 9 bases in between. Germline V CDR1 and CDR2: SGHTA, FQGTGA. This chain's CDR3 is CASSGKGAFF. CDR3 nucleotide sequence: TGTGCCAGCAGCGGAAAGGGCGCTTTCTTT.

CDR3 region: CSALALDEKLFF. As DNA, the CDR3 is TGCAGTGCGCTCGCCCTAGATGAAAAACTGTTTTTT. The chain links TRBV20-1 to TRBJ1-4, with D uncertain. Trimming stripped 6 bases from V and 6 bases from J, with 11 bases between. CDR1 is DFQATT and CDR2 is SNEGSKA in the germline V gene (reference sequence). CDR3 length: 12 residues.

This clonotype has ten or more counts. J is TRBJ2-7 and V is TRBV7-9; D possibly uses TRBD1 or TRBD2 (5 bases each). The CDR3 contains 13 residues. The V gene lost 1 base and the J gene lost 7 bases, with 11 bases spanning the gap. Per the germline V gene, CDR1 is SEHNR and CDR2 is FQNEAQ (reference sequence). The CDR3 sequence: CASSLGLGTEQYF. The CDR3 nucleotides read TGTGCCAGCAGCTTAGGATTAGGGACGGAGCAGTACTTC.

Many counts were recorded for this clonotype. This sequence joins TRBV5-1 and TRBJ2-1; tentatively, D is TRBD1 (6 bases). Germline CDR1 reads SGHRS; CDR2 reads YFSETQ. Between the trimmed V and J ends, which lost 3 bases and 4 bases, there was a span of 14 bases. The CDR3 covers 15 residues. The CDR3 DNA sequence: TGCGCCAGCAGCTGGCAGGGGAGATCATACAATGAGCAGTTCTTC. Translating gives CASSWQGRSYNEQFF.

This clonotype was counted ten times or more. J is TRBJ2-7 and V is TRBV25-1; D assignment may be TRBD1 or TRBD2 (5 bases each). Germline V lookup: CDR1 MGHDK, CDR2 SYGVNS. V gave up 4 bases and J gave up 4 bases, with 20 bases separating them. The CDR3 totals 16 residues. CDR3 amino acids: CASSAPGPGNAYEQYF. In nucleotides, the CDR3 is TGTGCCAGCAGTGCCCCGGGACCCGGTAATGCTTACGAGCAGTACTTC.

This clonotype has ten or more counts. Just one base apart from a much larger clone, this may be a read error. The chain combines TRBV5-5 with TRBJ1-6; no reliable D call. This CDR3 contains 13 residues. Germline CDR1 is SGHKS and CDR2 is YYEKEE (reference sequence). The V and J ends lost 1 base and 10 bases respectively, with 9 bases between them. CDR3 nucleotide sequence: TGTGCCAGCAGCTTGTGGGAGGCATCACCCCTCCACTTT. It codes for CASSLWEASPLHF.